This T cell receptor (beta chain) was captured in a study of T-cell reconstitution after alpha-beta-depleted transplantation in children. Germline CDR1 and CDR2: SQVTM and ANQGSEA. The length of the CDR3 is 14 residues. V was pared by 4 bases and J by 1 base, with 12 bases between. In its sample, this clonotype was seen a few times. Unique molecular identifiers tagged the TCRbeta library. Using its own MiXCR run on the PCR reads, TCRdb lists one record per CDR3 protein. The sample lists fewer than 400,000 distinct CDR3 sequences; 20% were seen once. The clonotype originates from a human donor who donated a stem cell graft to a child with acute myeloid leukemia. Source: PBMCs from the stem cell graft donor, taken from the stem cell graft. The chain couples TRBV29-1 to TRBJ2-3, with TRBD1 as a possible D gene (6 bases). CDR3 in amino acids: CSVGQVVGTDTQYF. CDR3 nucleotides: TGCAGCGTTGGACAGGTGGTAGGCACAGATACGCAGTATTTT.